This T cell receptor (beta chain) emerged from a study of T cell changes during pregnancy in multiple sclerosis. Clones were sequenced by immunoSEQ multiplex PCR, and TCRdb holds only the in-frame ones, with some missing. The data hold over 50,000 clones, with approximately 91% observed a single time. V shed 6 bases and J 3 bases; nucleotides not matched to a gene: 10. This CDR3 contains 15 residues. Per germline, CDR1 MDHEN and CDR2 SYDVKM. The receptor was derived from a female donor with multiple sclerosis, enrolled in a pregnancy study. The sample here was peripheral blood, taken in the first trimester of pregnancy. The chain is built from TRBV28 and TRBJ2-5; TRBD1 aligns across 7 bases. CDR3 amino acids: CASSPSGQKKETQYF. In DNA, the CDR3 is TGTGCCAGCAGCCCGTCGGGACAGAAAAAAGAGACCCAGTACTTC.